A selection of T cell receptor beta chains follows, all from one sample in a study of early T cells in non-severe SARS-CoV-2 infection. Each CDR3 protein gets one entry after TCRdb re-called the 5' RACE reads with MiXCR. The table has 68,000 or so distinct CDR3 sequences, 12% seen once; the top ten hold over 1.5%. Sequencing was done on a sample of whole blood. These receptors all come from an adult who was a healthcare worker with PCR-confirmed SARS-CoV-2 infection or an uninfected control (not recorded which). Both conserved end residues are part of each CDR3. A D gene is named only where the DNA matches it firmly. For some rows the clone size is stated as once, few or many, or as a class when expanded; others skip it.

d_gene,j_gene,v_gene,abundance,len,CDR3nt,CDR3aa
.,TRBJ2-7,TRBV7-2,many,14,TGTGCCAGCAGCTTGTCTTCCAGCTCCTACGAGCAGTACTTC,CASSLSSSSYEQYF
TRBD1,TRBJ1-1,TRBV27,few,15,TGTGCCAGCAGTTCTCTCCGGGACAGGGGATATGAAGCTTTCTTT,CASSSLRDRGYEAFF
.,TRBJ2-5,TRBV6-1,.,13,TGTGCCAGTACCTTCTGGGTTCAAGAGACCCAGTACTTC,CASTFWVQETQYF
.,TRBJ1-2,TRBV30,.,12,TGTGCCTGGAGTCAGGGCGACTATGGCTACACCTTC,CAWSQGDYGYTF
.,TRBJ1-3,TRBV5-1,few,14,TGCGCCAGCAGCTCACAGGGATTTGGAAACACCATATATTTT,CASSSQGFGNTIYF
TRBD2,TRBJ2-5,TRBV10-3,.,14,TGTGCCATCAGACATAGCGGGGGGCAAGAGACCAAGTACTTC,CAIRHSGGQETKYF
.,TRBJ1-1,TRBV5-1,many,14,TGCGCCAGCAGCTTATATAACAGTCTGACTGAAGCTTTCTTT,CASSLYNSLTEAFF
TRBD1,TRBJ2-7,TRBV5-6,many,14,TGTGCCAGCAGCACCTGGACAGGGCCGGGTAAGCAGTACTTC,CASSTWTGPGKQYF
.,TRBJ2-3,TRBV15,many,16,TGTGCCACCAGCATAGTCTCGGGGCTCGGCACAGATACGCAGTATTTT,CATSIVSGLGTDTQYF
TRBD1,TRBJ2-7,TRBV2,few,14,TGTGCCAGCCTTGGGATACAGGGGCGCTACGAGCAGTACTTC,CASLGIQGRYEQYF
TRBD1,TRBJ2-3,TRBV6-4,few,15,TGTGCCAGCAGTGAAAAGGGACAGGGTGCAGATACGCAGTATTTT,CASSEKGQGADTQYF
TRBD1,TRBJ2-7,TRBV11-2,many,15,TGTGCCAGCAGCTTATCCCCAGACAGGGGGACCGCCGAGTACTTC,CASSLSPDRGTAEYF
TRBD1,TRBJ1-5,TRBV20-1,few,17,TGCAGTGCTAGTCCCCCCGGGACAGGGGCAGTCAATCAGCCCCAGCATTTT,CSASPPGTGAVNQPQHF
.,TRBJ2-6,TRBV6-5,many,15,TGTGCCAGCAAGAGGGAAGGCGCTGGGGCCAACGTCCTGACTTTC,CASKREGAGANVLTF
.,TRBJ1-4,TRBV29-1,many,15,TGCAGCGCCACCTCCGTGGGGTTCGCTAATGAAAAACTGTTTTTT,CSATSVGFANEKLFF
TRBD2,TRBJ2-7,TRBV25-1,many,16,TGTGCCAGCAGTGCGTTAGGTCGGGGGGGTTCGTACGAGCAGTACTTC,CASSALGRGGSYEQYF
.,TRBJ2-7,TRBV11-2,.,14,TGTGCCAGCAGCTCAGGGGCGGGACCATACGAGCAGTACTTC,CASSSGAGPYEQYF
TRBD2,TRBJ2-7,TRBV27,many,15,TGTGCCAGCAGGGGTGGGGGACTAGCGGGATACGAGCAGTACTTC,CASRGGGLAGYEQYF
TRBD1,TRBJ1-4,TRBV15,few,18,TGTGCCACCAGCGACACCTTCGATGGAACAGGGGTCGGCGAAAAACTGTTTTTT,CATSDTFDGTGVGEKLFF
.,TRBJ1-4,TRBV27,.,14,TGTGCCAGCAGTTCCGGAGGAACGGACAGAAAACTGTTTTTT,CASSSGGTDRKLFF
.,TRBJ1-2,TRBV4-2,few,13,TGTGCCAGCAGCCAAGTCGGAGGCCTGGGCTACACCTTC,CASSQVGGLGYTF
.,TRBJ1-2,TRBV9,few,12,TGTGCCAGCAGCGTAGTACCCGGCCCCTACACCTTC,CASSVVPGPYTF
TRBD1,TRBJ1-1,TRBV11-2,few,15,TGTGCCAGCAGACCGGGGACAGGGGTAAACACTGAAGCTTTCTTT,CASRPGTGVNTEAFF
.,TRBJ1-1,TRBV3-1,few,13,TGTGCCAGCAGGGCCCGGGGCCGGGACTCAGCTTTCTTT,CASRARGRDSAFF
TRBD1,TRBJ1-2,TRBV6-1,many,15,TGTGCCAGCAGTGAAGCAATAGGGGGCTCCTATGGCTACACCTTC,CASSEAIGGSYGYTF
.,TRBJ2-7,TRBV6-5,.,13,TGTGCCAGCAGGGGGACGGGAAGCTACGAGCAGTACTTC,CASRGTGSYEQYF
.,TRBJ1-5,TRBV4-3,few,15,TGCGCCAGCAGCCAAGATTGGGAAGCTAATCAGCCCCAGCATTTT,CASSQDWEANQPQHF
TRBD2,TRBJ2-1,TRBV20-1,.,16,TGCAGTGCTAGAGATCCGGGACTAGCGGGGTACAATGAGCAGTTCTTC,CSARDPGLAGYNEQFF
.,TRBJ2-7,TRBV9,.,14,TGTGCCAGCAGCCTGGGGCTTACCTCCTACGAGCAGTACTTC,CASSLGLTSYEQYF
TRBD1,TRBJ1-5,TRBV7-9,.,15,TGTGCCAGCAGCTCACAGGGGGCTGGGACTCAGCCCCAGCATTTT,CASSSQGAGTQPQHF
TRBD1,TRBJ1-2,TRBV6-2/TRBV6-3,few,18,TGTGCCAGCAGTTACTCATCGACAGGGGGACCTGGAGACTATGGCTACACCTTC,CASSYSSTGGPGDYGYTF